Below, one T cell receptor (beta chain) is given with its context. This clone was counted between two and nine times. Its specific antigen is unknown. Base qualities were left out, and no much larger clone turns up one base away. The CDR3, from cysteine to phenylalanine, totals 11 residues. Of all the DNA, just the CDR3 is kept, 33 bases in frame from base 1. For CDR1 and CDR2, the germline V gene (reference sequence) lists MNHNY and SVGAGI. The time point label, as the study defines it: 24 months on ibrutinib. For TCR beta library preparation, around 2 micrograms of genomic DNA were isolated from cryopreserved PBMCs. Longitudinal blood samples from CLL patients receiving ibrutinib monotherapy were subjected to high-throughput TCR beta sequencing. The patients took part in an open-label, single-center phase 2 trial of ibrutinib monotherapy. The source of the sample is a study of cytotoxic CD8 clonotypes in ibrutinib-treated CLL listed by TCRdb under 2021. Some background on the complete study: The cohort included around 16 treatment-naive and around 10 relapsed/refractory patients; 17 were IGHV unmutated. All remission and progressive disease samples were collected while patients were still receiving ibrutinib. Of the 70 to 100 people in the trial, about two dozen had longitudinal samples available. Cryopreserved peripheral blood mononuclear cells were obtained before treatment, at response, and at either sustained remission or disease progression. On average, each sample had 255,043 productive templates and approximately 85,000 productive rearrangements. Samples at response were collected after a median of roughly 13 months of treatment, with a range of about 6 to 40 months. Partial responses were observed in roughly 25 patients and complete responses in 2; after a median follow-up of around 68 months, remission was maintained in 15 or so patients and progression was observed in roughly twelve. The investigation overall reported the following: Lymph node repertoires were not examined, and the timing of sampling was not matched between patients in sustained remission and those whose disease progressed. An increase in clonality was observed at ibrutinib response, with clonality remaining stable during sustained remission and falling back toward baseline at progression. Public clonotypes were rare and either shrank or stayed stable during treatment, and the rise in clonality at ibrutinib response reflected expansion of private clonotypes. Baseline clonality exceeded that of age-matched healthy donors and correlated strongly with circulating CD8+ T-cell counts.

A MiSeq instrument was used for deep resolution sequencing, which targeted depths ranging from 1 in 1 million up to 1 in 200,000 T cells, with coverage averaging 10x for each clonotype. TCR beta libraries were generated with the immunoSEQ hsTCRB Kit. The source study handled its data this way. ImmunoSEQ Data Assistant and ImmunoSEQ Analyzer were used for data analysis, and V, D and J genes were assigned according to IMGT definitions. Clonality, which ranges from 0 to 1, was calculated as one minus the normalized Shannon entropy of productive rearrangement frequencies. Public clonotype analysis was restricted to overrepresented clonotypes comprising at least 0.05% of each patient's repertoire. Approximately 12 age-matched healthy donor repertoires from immuneACCESS were used as controls for clonality. This immuneACCESS table, as held by TCRdb, lists in-frame sequences with V and J called but not all clones. Of the missing ones, under half trace to an unresolved V gene in checked studies; the others have no known cause. V, J and clone size are those of that table, while D and trimming were read from the DNA. In this sample the table shows approximately 100,000 clones, about 50% of which occur a single time. The ten largest account for approximately 35% of the sample.

Specimen: PBMCs, collected after 24 months of ibrutinib treatment. This sequence was found in a human donor with chronic lymphocytic leukemia. Recombination connected TRBV6-6 to TRBJ2-5; 8 central bases correspond to TRBD1. The CDR3 is CVHRDRETQYF. The DNA sequence is as follows: TGTGTCCACCGGGACAGGGAGACCCAGTACTTC.